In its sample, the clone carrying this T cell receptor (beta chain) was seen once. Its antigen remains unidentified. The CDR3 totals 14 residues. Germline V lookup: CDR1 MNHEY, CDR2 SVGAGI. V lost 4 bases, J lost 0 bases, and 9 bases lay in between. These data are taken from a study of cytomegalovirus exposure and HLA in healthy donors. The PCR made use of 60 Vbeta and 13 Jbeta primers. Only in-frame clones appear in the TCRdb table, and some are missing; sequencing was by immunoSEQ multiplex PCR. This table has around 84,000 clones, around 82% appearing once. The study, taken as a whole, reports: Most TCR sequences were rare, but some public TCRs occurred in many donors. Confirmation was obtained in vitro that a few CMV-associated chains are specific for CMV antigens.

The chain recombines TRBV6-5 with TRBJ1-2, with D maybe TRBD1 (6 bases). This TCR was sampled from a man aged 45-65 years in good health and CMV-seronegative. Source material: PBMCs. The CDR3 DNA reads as TGTGCCAGCAGTTCCAGACAGGCTAACTATGGCTACACCTTC. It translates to CASSSRQANYGYTF.